This T cell receptor (beta chain) was sequenced in a study of blood T cell repertoires in COVID-19. Sequencing used immunoSEQ multiplex PCR; TCRdb keeps in-frame clones, though not all of them. The sample carries roughly 190,000 clones, 70% to 85% recorded once. The study recruited people aged roughly 18 to 100 years across about two dozen US areas. The trim removed 4 bases at V and 4 bases at J, leaving 8 bases unmatched. The CDR3 is 15 residues long. Germline assignment: CDR1 LNHDA and CDR2 SQIVND (reference sequence). The J gene is TRBJ2-3, the V gene TRBV19, with 7 bases aligning to TRBD2. The sequence was collected from a woman in her 30s who had recovered from COVID-19. What was sequenced was PBMCs or T cells enriched from blood (not recorded which). CDR3 bases: TGTGCCAGTAGTACGGGGCCAGGGAGGGCAGATACGCAGTATTTT. It specifies CASSTGPGRADTQYF.